Below are 27 T cell receptor beta chains sequenced from a single sample in a study of T cell responses to AZD1222 COVID-19 vaccine. Generated by immunoSEQ multiplex PCR, the TCRdb table keeps only in-frame clones and is missing some. The sample shows about 42,000 clones, approximately 88% of them seen only once. This sample comprised peripheral blood, obtained 28 days after the second AZD1222 dose. These TCRs come from an adult who received the AZD1222 COVID-19 vaccine.

The chain is built from TRBV7-9 and TRBJ1-1; 8 bases agree with TRBD1. J lost 5 bases, V lost 4 bases, and 6 bases had no gene match. The CDR3 length is 14 residues. Germline assignment: CDR1 SEHNR and CDR2 FQNEAQ (reference sequence). The CDR3 nucleotides are TGTGCCAGCAGCTCACAGGGGGTACTTACTGAAGCTTTCTTT. It specifies CASSSQGVLTEAFF.

The rearrangement joins TRBV6-5 to TRBJ2-1, with D tentatively TRBD1 (6 bases). The CDR3 consists of 15 residues. Germline V gives CDR1 MNHEY, CDR2 SVGAGI. V lost 2 bases, J lost 6 bases, and 14 bases lay in between. The CDR3 sequence is CASSYEVARGNEQFF. CDR3 coding DNA: TGTGCCAGCAGTTACGAAGTTGCCAGGGGCAATGAGCAGTTCTTC.

This chain connects TRBV6-5 to TRBJ1-3, with D possibly matching TRBD1 (5 bases). The germline V gene has CDR1 MNHEY and CDR2 SVGAGI. The CDR3 loop spans 16 amino acids. V was pared by 0 bases and J by 2 bases, with 11 bases between. CDR3 bases: TGTGCCAGCAGTTACTCGATCGGGGGGACTGGAAACACCATATATTTT. Encoded protein: CASSYSIGGTGNTIYF.

This clone came up a few times. In DNA form, the CDR3 reads TGTGCCAGCAGCCAAGGGACTTACAATGAGCAGTTCTTC. Protein sequence: CASSQGTYNEQFF. V gene TRBV3-1 (or the pseudogene TRBV3-2) combines with J gene TRBJ2-1; maybe TRBD2 (5 bases). The V gene's germline CDR1 is LGHDT and CDR2 YNNKEL (reference sequence). The CDR3 loop spans 13 amino acids. The germline V and J ends were trimmed by 1 base and 4 bases, with 5 bases remaining between them.

V usage is TRBV7-2 and J usage is TRBJ2-2, with D perhaps TRBD2 (7 bases). Germline CDR1 SGHTA, CDR2 FQGNSA. The CDR3 contains 15 residues. V lost 1 base to trimming and J lost 7 bases, with 13 bases between them. The CDR3 sequence is CASSLDRGASGELFF. The CDR3 bases are TGTGCCAGCAGCTTAGATCGGGGGGCAAGCGGGGAGCTGTTTTTT. Looking up the rest from reference TRBV7-2 and TRBJ2-2 gives the full variable domain: GAGVSQSPSNKVTEKGKDVELRCDPISGHTALYWYRQSLGQGLEFLIYFQGNSAPDKSGLPSDRFSAERTGGSVSTLTIQRTQQEDSAVYLCASSLDRGASGELFFGEGSRLTVL.

This chain uses TRBV25-1 with TRBJ1-6, with D possibly matching TRBD1 (5 bases). Germline V gene lookup returns CDR1 MGHDK and CDR2 SYGVNS. The CDR3 sequence is 16 residues long. V shed 4 bases and J shed 3 bases, with 13 bases lying between them. The CDR3 DNA follows: TGTGCCAGCAGTGGGGGCTCGGGGGGCTATAATTCACCCCTCCACTTT. Protein product: CASSGGSGGYNSPLHF.

This clone was counted only a few times. The CDR3 spells CASSSAQSNYGYTF. For the CDR3, the DNA is TGTGCCAGCAGCTCCGCTCAGTCTAACTATGGCTACACCTTC. The chain has TRBV7-2 and TRBJ1-2; no reliable D call. The CDR3 is 14 residues long. The germline V gene encodes CDR1 SGHTA and CDR2 FQGNSA. V lost 4 bases, J lost 0 bases, and 9 bases lay in between.

The chain joins TRBV7-2 to TRBJ1-3; no reliable D call. Per germline, CDR1 SGHTA and CDR2 FQGNSA. Trimming removed 2 bases at V and 1 base at J, with 9 bases between. This CDR3 contains 15 residues. Written as DNA, the CDR3 is TGTGCCAGCAGCTTAAATTGGGGATCTGGAAACACCATATATTTT. Its translation: CASSLNWGSGNTIYF.

The V gene is TRBV6-2 or TRBV6-3, the J gene TRBJ2-1, with D uncertain. CDR1 MNHEY and CDR2 SVGEGT come from the germline V gene. Trimming shortened V by 0 bases and J by 4 bases, and 10 bases separated the two germline ends. This CDR3 comprises 15 residues. The DNA for the CDR3 is TGTGCCAGCAGTTACTCGGGCCCGCTGTACAATGAGCAGTTCTTC. It translates to CASSYSGPLYNEQFF.

Only one count was recorded for this clone. In DNA form, the CDR3 reads TGTGCCAGCAGCCCGGCCCTTCGCGACTATGGCTACACCTTC. Translating gives CASSPALRDYGYTF. The J gene is TRBJ1-2, the V gene TRBV28; the D is unclear. V dropped 6 bases and J dropped 3 bases, with 14 bases sitting between them. Germline loops: CDR1 MDHEN, CDR2 SYDVKM. This CDR3 comprises 14 residues.

The chain joins TRBV5-1 to TRBJ1-6; D perhaps matches TRBD1 (6 bases). Germline CDR1 is SGHRS and CDR2 is YFSETQ. Trimming removed 3 bases at V and 0 bases at J, with 13 bases between. The CDR3 loop spans 17 amino acids. CDR3 loop: CASSWDTESSYNSPLHF. The CDR3 DNA follows: TGCGCCAGCAGCTGGGACACCGAGAGCTCCTATAATTCACCCCTCCACTTT.

The chain links TRBV6-5 to TRBJ1-1, with TRBD1 matching over 9 bases. The trim removed 6 bases at V and 5 bases at J, leaving 10 bases unmatched. Germline values: CDR1 MNHEY, CDR2 SVGAGI. The CDR3 loop spans 15 amino acids. CDR3 coding DNA: TGTGCCAGCAGACCACCGACAGGGGGATGGACTGAAGCTTTCTTT. Its translation is CASRPPTGGWTEAFF.

Of note for this clone: At one end, the junction sequence differs from germline, possibly due to a read error. The rearrangement joins TRBV10-3 to TRBJ2-1; TRBD2 agrees at 9 bases. This CDR3 is built from 13 residues. CDR1 and CDR2 (germline): ENHRY, SYGVKD. In nucleotides, the CDR3 is TGTGCCATCGCGGGGGGGTCCTTCAATGAGCAGTTCTTC. Translating gives CAIAGGSFNEQFF.

This rearrangement joins TRBV6-5 to TRBJ1-1; D is ambiguous. CDR3 length equals 14 residues. From germline, CDR1 is MNHEY and CDR2 SVGAGI. V lost 2 bases, J lost 0 bases, and 7 bases lay in between. CDR3 coding DNA: TGTGCCAGCAGTTACGCTCGGATGAACACTGAAGCTTTCTTT. Translated, it gives CASSYARMNTEAFF.

This clone was counted once. The chain recombines TRBV15 with TRBJ2-7, with no clear D. Deletions cut 0 bases from V and 0 bases from J, with 9 bases between. Per the germline V gene, CDR1 is LNHNV and CDR2 is YYDKDF (reference sequence). The CDR3 extends over 15 amino acids. CDR3 sequence: CATSRDIDTSYEQYF. The CDR3 coding sequence is TGTGCCACCAGCAGAGATATTGACACCTCCTACGAGCAGTACTTC. The variable domain in full, completed from reference TRBV15 and TRBJ2-7, reads DAMVIQNPRYQVTQFGKPVTLSCSQTLNHNVMYWYQQKSSQAPKLLFHYYDKDFNNEADTPDNFQSRRPNTSFCFLDIRSPGLGDTAMYLCATSRDIDTSYEQYFGPGTRLTVT.

This chain joins TRBV14 and TRBJ1-1, with TRBD1 matching over 7 bases. The CDR3 extends over 13 amino acids. Germline V gene lookup returns CDR1 SGHDN and CDR2 FVKESK. V was pared by 4 bases and J by 7 bases, with 6 bases of the junction left unmatched. The chain's CDR3 is CASSRGTDREAFF. CDR3 DNA: TGTGCCAGCAGCCGGGGGACAGATCGTGAAGCTTTCTTT.

This clone was picked up one time. The J gene is TRBJ1-2, the V gene TRBV28; D not certain. Germline V gives CDR1 MDHEN, CDR2 SYDVKM. The CDR3 covers 13 residues. V lost 6 bases and J 7 bases, leaving 15 bases between the germline ends. This chain's CDR3 is CASRVPYDGGYTF. Written as DNA, the CDR3 is TGTGCCAGCAGGGTTCCCTATGACGGTGGCTACACCTTC.

This sequence joins TRBV5-6 and TRBJ2-7; 9 bases are a match to TRBD2. The CDR3 has 13 residues. CDR1 is SGHDT, CDR2 YYEEEE, per germline. The CDR3 is CASSLRTSELALV. In DNA form, the CDR3 reads TGTGCCAGCAGCTTGCGGACTAGCGAGTTAGCGTTAGTC.

The V and J genes are TRBV29-1 and TRBJ2-4; D not resolved. The CDR3 extends over 11 amino acids. Germline CDR1 and CDR2: SQVTM and ANQGSEA. Trimming removed 2 bases at V and 9 bases at J, with 8 bases between. CDR3 nucleotides: TGCAGCGTTGAATACAGTCGCATTCAGTACTTC. It yields the protein CSVEYSRIQYF.

The chain uses TRBV7-7 and TRBJ2-5; D remains unclear. There are 14 residues in the CDR3. The V gene lost 1 base and the J gene lost 1 base, with 7 bases spanning the gap. The germline gives CDR1 SSHAT, CDR2 FNYEAQ (reference sequence). The CDR3 sequence is CASSLGPAQETQYF. The CDR3 bases are TGTGCCAGCAGCTTAGGACCGGCCCAAGAGACCCAGTACTTC.

J is TRBJ2-3 and V is TRBV6-2 or TRBV6-3; 10 bases align to TRBD2. Germline V gives CDR1 MNHEY, CDR2 SVGEGT. The ends lost 5 bases at V and 3 bases at J; junction bases unmatched: 8. This CDR3 region has 16 residues. The CDR3 loop is CASSAPGTSDTDTQYF. The CDR3 bases are TGTGCCAGCAGTGCCCCCGGGACTAGCGATACAGATACGCAGTATTTT.

The chain employs TRBV7-2 and TRBJ2-7; 7 bases align to TRBD2. J lost 4 bases, V lost 5 bases, and 11 bases had no gene match. Germline V gene lookup returns CDR1 SGHTA and CDR2 FQGNSA. CDR3 size: 15 residues. CDR3 amino acids: CASSRWAGEGYEQYF. CDR3 in DNA: TGTGCCAGCAGCCGGTGGGCGGGAGAGGGATACGAGCAGTACTTC.

V gene TRBV18 combines with J gene TRBJ1-3, with no clear D. Germline V gene data show CDR1 as KGHSH and CDR2 as LQKENI. Trimming left V 6 bases short and J 0 bases short, with 18 bases between. This CDR3 region has 17 residues. The CDR3 sequence: CASSPRQHGFSGNTIYF. The DNA of the CDR3 is TGTGCCAGCTCCCCCCGACAACACGGATTCTCTGGAAACACCATATATTTT.

The rearrangement joins TRBV5-5 to TRBJ2-4; 9 nucleotides line up with TRBD1. Germline loops: CDR1 SGHKS, CDR2 YYEKEE (reference sequence). With 0 bases clipped from V and 6 bases from J, the junction kept 4 bases outside the gene matches. The CDR3 has 15 amino acids. CDR3 nucleotides: TGTGCCAGCAGCTTGGTGGGGACAGGGATAAACATTCAGTACTTC. It yields the protein CASSLVGTGINIQYF.

There are a few counts of this clone. This chain connects TRBV7-2 to TRBJ2-5, with 11 bases that match TRBD2. This CDR3 spans 17 amino acids. V gave up 4 bases and J gave up 5 bases; unmatched junction bases: 12. Germline V CDR1 and CDR2: SGHTA, FQGNSA. The CDR3 region is CASSSEASGRPSETQYF. As DNA, the CDR3 is TGTGCCAGCAGCTCAGAGGCTAGCGGGAGGCCGAGTGAGACCCAGTACTTC.

This clone was counted a few times. J is TRBJ1-5 and V is TRBV6-5; 7 bases fit TRBD1. The CDR3 loop spans 14 amino acids. Germline trimming cut 5 bases from V and 3 bases from J; bases unmatched to any gene: 4. CDR1 MNHEY and CDR2 SVGAGI come from the germline V gene. The DNA of the CDR3 is TGTGCCAGCAGTACGGACAGGTACAATCAGCCCCAGCATTTT. It codes for CASSTDRYNQPQHF.

The V call is TRBV21-1, the J call TRBJ2-3; no check of the table's D call, TRBD2, against the DNA was made. TRBV21-1 is marked as a pseudogene. This CDR3 is built from 18 residues. CDR3 in DNA: TGTGCCAGCAGCCCCTTCGGGGGGACCCTAAAATGCACAGATACGCAGTATTTT. Its translation is CASSPFGGTLKCTDTQYF.